The 25 T cell receptor beta chains given below trace back to one sample, sequenced in a study of T cells in Graves' hyperthyroidism and ophthalmopathy (dated by TCRdb to about 2019). Library method: multiplex PCR. Sequencing was carried out with an Illumina HiSeq 2000. Amplification of TCR beta CDR3 regions was carried out from RNA transcripts. The first round of RT-PCR for the TCR CDR3 was performed with the HTBI primer set and the Qiagen OneStep RT-PCR kit. TCRdb handled the public reads itself, with Q25 trimming in fastp and clone calling in MiXCR, and kept productive beta chains. Every distinct CDR3 protein forms one entry, paired with its most common genes and DNA. The sample table holds under 400,000 distinct CDR3 sequences, of which approximately 25% were seen once. Of the sample, 73% is held by the ten largest clones. Sequencing was performed on blood. The receptors come from a man aged 50-59 years with Graves' hyperthyroidism.

This clonotype came up many times. The chain couples TRBV12-3 or TRBV12-4 to TRBJ1-1; TRBD1 matches at 7 bases. The length of the CDR3 is 15 residues. V dropped 0 bases and J dropped 2; count of bases not matched to a gene: 3. The CDR3 region is CASSLAGTVNTEAFF. The DNA for the CDR3 is TGTGCCAGCAGTTTAGCGGGGACAGTAAACACTGAAGCTTTCTTT.

In this sample, this clonotype turned up a few times. V and J are TRBV19 and TRBJ2-5; D is unclear. V was clipped by 0 bases and J by 5 bases, with 10 bases between them. The CDR3 length is 14 residues. Germline assignment: CDR1 LNHDA and CDR2 SQIVND (reference sequence). CDR3 region: CASSIEKVSETQYF. CDR3 DNA: TGTGCCAGTAGTATAGAAAAGGTCTCGGAGACCCAGTACTTC.

This sequence joins TRBV6-1 and TRBJ2-7; 9 positions agree with TRBD1. V trimming: 4 bases; J trimming: 5 bases; junction bases outside the gene matches: 9. The CDR3 contains 15 residues. Germline V gives CDR1 MNHNS, CDR2 SASEGT. The CDR3 bases are TGTGCCAGCAGTGCGTCCGGGACAGGGTGGCACGAGCAGTACTTC. It is translated as CASSASGTGWHEQYF.

The chain has TRBV5-1 and TRBJ2-3, with D possibly being TRBD2 (5 bases). Germline lookup yields CDR1 SGHRS and CDR2 YFSETQ. Trimming took 4 bases from V and 1 from J, leaving 7 bases between them. The CDR3 sequence is 13 residues long. CDR3 DNA sequence: TGCGCCAGCAGCAACGGGGGCACAGATACGCAGTATTTT. It translates to CASSNGGTDTQYF. The full variable domain, in which reference TRBV5-1 and TRBJ2-3 provide the parts outside the CDR3, is KAGVTQTPRYLIKTRGQQVTLSCSPISGHRSVSWYQQTPGQGLQFLFEYFSETQRNKGNFPGRFSGRQFSNSRSEMNVSTLELGDSALYLCASSNGGTDTQYFGPGTRLTVL.

This chain uses TRBV7-9 with TRBJ2-2; 7 positions agree with TRBD1. CDR3 length: 16 residues. CDR1 and CDR2 from the germline V gene are SEHNR and FQNEAQ (reference sequence). The ends lost 6 bases at V and 4 bases at J; junction bases unmatched: 11. CDR3 nucleotides: TGTGCCAGCAGTCACGCCAGGACAGGATCCACCGGGGAGCTGTTTTTT. It is translated as CASSHARTGSTGELFF. Looking up the rest from reference TRBV7-9 and TRBJ2-2 gives the full variable domain: DTGVSQNPRHKITKRGQNVTFRCDPISEHNRLYWYRQTLGQGPEFLTYFQNEAQLEKSRLLSDRFSAERPKGSFSTLEIQRTEQGDSAMYLCASSHARTGSTGELFFGEGSRLTVL.

This clonotype came up many times. The CDR3 sequence: CASRAALEQYF. The CDR3 DNA reads TGTGCCAGCCGTGCCGCTCTCGAGCAGTACTTC. The rearrangement uses TRBV11-2 and TRBJ2-7; D gene ambiguous. Germline assignment: CDR1 SGHAT and CDR2 FQNNGV. Deletions cut 8 bases from V and 6 bases from J, with 11 bases between. The CDR3 loop spans 11 amino acids.

In this sample, this clonotype turned up a few times. V and J are TRBV28 and TRBJ2-2; 9 bases are shared with TRBD2. This CDR3 comprises 14 residues. Trimming took 6 bases from V and 7 from J; bases not matched to a gene: 6. Germline V gene sequence: CDR1 MDHEN, CDR2 SYDVKM. This CDR3 reads CASRLAGPHGELFF. CDR3 sequence (DNA): TGTGCCAGCAGACTAGCGGGTCCCCACGGGGAGCTGTTTTTT.

For this clonotype: A much larger clonotype is one base distant, so this may be a read error. This rearrangement joins TRBV11-2 to TRBJ2-1, with a possible D match to TRBD2 (6 bases). This CDR3 is 14 amino acids long. Trimming cost V 5 bases and J 8 bases, with 16 bases left between them. From germline, CDR1 is SGHAT and CDR2 FQNNGV. The CDR3 region is CASSETRLLHEQFF. The CDR3 DNA is TGTGCCAGCAGCGAGACTAGACTTCTCCATGAGCAGTTCTTC. Full variable domain (missing parts from reference TRBV11-2 and TRBJ2-1): EAGVAQSPRYKIIEKRQSVAFWCNPISGHATLYWYQQILGQGPKLLIQFQNNGVVDDSQLPKDRFSAERLKGVDSTLKIQPAKLEDSAVYLCASSETRLLHEQFFGPGTRLTVL.

This clonotype was picked up a small number of times. This rearrangement joins TRBV20-1 to TRBJ2-5; 8 bases agree with TRBD1. The CDR3 is made up of 14 amino acids. The trim removed 2 bases at V and 2 bases at J, leaving 4 bases unmatched. CDR1 DFQATT and CDR2 SNEGSKA come from the germline V gene (reference sequence). Here the CDR3 reads CSARSRGRQETQYF. CDR3 coding DNA: TGCAGTGCTAGATCCAGGGGGCGTCAAGAGACCCAGTACTTC.

V is TRBV29-1 and J is TRBJ2-4; D gene ambiguous. The germline V and J ends were trimmed by 5 bases and 0 bases, with 14 bases remaining between them. The CDR3 consists of 15 residues. Germline V CDR1 and CDR2: SQVTM, ANQGSEA. CDR3 DNA sequence: TGCAGCGTTTCGAACCCTAAGGAAGCCAAAAACATTCAGTACTTC. This encodes CSVSNPKEAKNIQYF. The full variable domain, rest sourced from reference TRBV29-1 and TRBJ2-4, is SAVISQKPSRDICQRGTSLTIQCQVDSQVTMMFWYRQQPGQSLTLIATANQGSEATYESGFVIDKFPISRPNLTFSTLTVSNMSPEDSSIYLCSVSNPKEAKNIQYFGAGTRLSVL.

The chain uses TRBV19 and TRBJ2-3; D unresolved. V was shortened by 7 bases and J by 12 bases, with 14 bases between the two germline ends. The germline gives CDR1 LNHDA, CDR2 SQIVND (reference sequence). CDR3 length: 11 amino acids. CDR3 in amino acids: CASMSRRVQYF. Here the CDR3 DNA reads TGTGCCAGTATGAGTCGCCGGGTACAGTATTTT.

This clonotype was picked up a small number of times. This chain links TRBV12-3 or TRBV12-4 with TRBJ2-1; D uncertain. V dropped 7 bases and J dropped 5 bases, with 9 bases sitting between them. The CDR3 has 12 residues. The CDR3 DNA reads as TGTGCCAGCACCCTCGCCGACAATGAGCAGTTCTTC. As protein: CASTLADNEQFF.

A few counts support this clonotype. At one end, the junction sequence differs from germline, possibly due to a read error. V usage is TRBV28 and J usage is TRBJ1-1; TRBD1 is a possible D gene (6 bases). The CDR3 consists of 15 residues. In germline, CDR1 is MDHEN, CDR2 SYDVKM. The CDR3 protein is CASSTYGSGDTGAFF. The CDR3 nucleotides are TGTGCCAGCAGTACCTACGGGAGTGGGGACACTGGAGCTTTCTTT.

The CDR3 spells CASSVGGIAEAFF. The CDR3, as DNA: TGTGCCAGTAGTGTAGGGGGGATTGCTGAAGCTTTCTTT. V gene TRBV19 combines with J gene TRBJ1-1; D is perhaps TRBD1 (6 bases). From germline, CDR1 is LNHDA and CDR2 SQIVND (reference sequence). The CDR3 is 13 residues long. Trimming took 5 bases from V and 6 from J, leaving 13 bases between them.

The rearrangement joins TRBV12-3 or TRBV12-4 to TRBJ1-2; 7 positions agree with TRBD1. The CDR3 has 14 residues. V trimming: 6 bases; J trimming: 8 bases; junction bases outside the gene matches: 12. The CDR3 coding sequence is TGTGCCAGCAGAGCACAGGGGATGGGGGAAGGCTACACCTTC. As protein: CASRAQGMGEGYTF.

This clonotype was counted only a few times. The rearrangement links TRBV11-2 to TRBJ1-1, with TRBD1 matching 8 bases. CDR1 SGHAT and CDR2 FQNNGV come from the germline V gene. The CDR3 runs to 16 residues. J gave up 5 bases and V 3 bases, and 11 bases lay outside the gene matches. CDR3 sequence (DNA): TGTGCCAGCAGCTTCGGACAGGGATCTGTTAGGACTGAAGCTTTCTTT. As protein: CASSFGQGSVRTEAFF. The full variable domain, with the rest looked up from reference TRBV11-2 and TRBJ1-1, is EAGVAQSPRYKIIEKRQSVAFWCNPISGHATLYWYQQILGQGPKLLIQFQNNGVVDDSQLPKDRFSAERLKGVDSTLKIQPAKLEDSAVYLCASSFGQGSVRTEAFFGQGTRLTVV.

This chain joins TRBV3-1 and TRBJ2-1; tentatively, D is TRBD1 or TRBD2 (5 bases each). The CDR3 is 18 residues long. The V end lost 1 base, the J end lost 7 bases, and 23 bases lay between the germline ends. Germline CDR1 LGHDT, CDR2 YNNKEL (reference sequence). CDR3 nucleotides: TGTGCCAGCAGCCAAGGCCCTCCCGACGGGGCCGGTGAGAATGAGCAGTTCTTC. It encodes CASSQGPPDGAGENEQFF.

This clonotype was detected only a few times. This rearrangement joins TRBV11-1 to TRBJ1-1; D remains unclear. This CDR3 has 13 amino acids. The germline V and J ends were trimmed by 7 bases and 1 base, with 10 bases remaining between them. CDR1 is SGHAT and CDR2 is FQDESV in the germline V gene (reference sequence). In nucleotides, the CDR3 is TGTGCCAGCATGAAGTGGAAGAACACTGAAGCTTTCTTT. Translating gives CASMKWKNTEAFF. Looking up the rest from reference TRBV11-1 and TRBJ1-1 gives the full variable domain: EAEVAQSPRYKITEKSQAVAFWCDPISGHATLYWYRQILGQGPELLVQFQDESVVDDSQLPKDRFSAERLKGVDSTLKIQPAELGDSAMYLCASMKWKNTEAFFGQGTRLTVV.

This clonotype was found a few times. The rearrangement uses TRBV7-3 and TRBJ2-7; 12 positions agree with TRBD2. Germline V lookup: CDR1 SGHTA, CDR2 FQGTGA. After removal of 2 bases from V and 5 bases from J, the junction contained 1 base not matched to a gene. CDR3 length: 14 amino acids. DNA for the CDR3: TGTGCCAGCAGCTTACTAGCGGGAGGGCACGAGCAGTACTTC. This sequence encodes CASSLLAGGHEQYF.

This clonotype was found a few times. A much larger clone lies one base from this, so it may be a read error. This sequence joins TRBV11-2 and TRBJ1-2; D unclear. Deletions cut 5 bases from V and 8 bases from J, with 15 bases between. CDR3 size: 13 residues. Germline loops: CDR1 SGHAT, CDR2 FQNNGV. The DNA of the CDR3 is TGTGCCAGCAGCCCTCAGGTCGGTGAAGGCTACACCTTC. The encoded protein is CASSPQVGEGYTF. Full variable domain (remainder filled in from reference TRBV11-2 and TRBJ1-2): EAGVAQSPRYKIIEKRQSVAFWCNPISGHATLYWYQQILGQGPKLLIQFQNNGVVDDSQLPKDRFSAERLKGVDSTLKIQPAKLEDSAVYLCASSPQVGEGYTFGSGTRLTVV.

The table lists this clonotype with many counts. V and J are TRBV7-9 and TRBJ2-1; perhaps TRBD1 as D (6 bases). The CDR3 contains 13 residues. Trimming left V 3 bases short and J 9 bases short, with 12 bases between. Germline CDR1 reads SEHNR; CDR2 reads FQNEAQ (reference sequence). The CDR3 nucleotides read TGTGCCAGCAGCTTTCAGGGGTGGGGTGAGCAGTTCTTC. This codes for CASSFQGWGEQFF.

This clonotype was counted many times. V and J are TRBV20-1 and TRBJ2-3, with 12 bases aligning to TRBD2. From germline, CDR1 is DFQATT and CDR2 SNEGSKA (reference sequence). This CDR3 is 19 amino acids long. V shed 2 bases, J shed 0 bases, and the junction held 12 bases outside the gene matches. CDR3 amino acids: CSARSGLAGPPGSTDTQYF. The CDR3 bases are TGCAGTGCTAGAAGCGGACTAGCGGGACCCCCTGGGAGCACAGATACGCAGTATTTT.

Only a few counts were recorded for this clonotype. J is TRBJ2-1 and V is TRBV5-1; no clear D gene. The CDR3 runs 15 residues. Germline CDR1 SGHRS, CDR2 YFSETQ. V lost 7 bases and J lost 1, with 15 bases in between. The CDR3 bases are TGCGCCAGCCGCGTAGGACCTCCTTCCTACAATGAGCAGTTCTTC. This gives the protein CASRVGPPSYNEQFF.

This clonotype came up once. The chain employs TRBV12-5 and TRBJ2-4, with TRBD2 identical over 7 bases. CDR1 and CDR2 (germline): LGHNT, FRNRAP. The CDR3 is 14 residues long. Trimming took 6 bases from V and 5 from J; bases not matched to a gene: 7. The CDR3 here is CASGPWGGENIQYF. CDR3 coding DNA: TGTGCTAGTGGCCCCTGGGGGGGGGAAAACATTCAGTACTTC.

The chain has TRBV12-3 or TRBV12-4 and TRBJ1-2; no clear D. CDR3 length: 15 amino acids. With 5 bases removed from V and 4 bases from J, the gap between germline ends came to 17 bases. The CDR3 bases are TGTGCCAGCAGTCCCCCCGGGAGCCAGACCTATGGCTACACCTTC. It encodes CASSPPGSQTYGYTF.